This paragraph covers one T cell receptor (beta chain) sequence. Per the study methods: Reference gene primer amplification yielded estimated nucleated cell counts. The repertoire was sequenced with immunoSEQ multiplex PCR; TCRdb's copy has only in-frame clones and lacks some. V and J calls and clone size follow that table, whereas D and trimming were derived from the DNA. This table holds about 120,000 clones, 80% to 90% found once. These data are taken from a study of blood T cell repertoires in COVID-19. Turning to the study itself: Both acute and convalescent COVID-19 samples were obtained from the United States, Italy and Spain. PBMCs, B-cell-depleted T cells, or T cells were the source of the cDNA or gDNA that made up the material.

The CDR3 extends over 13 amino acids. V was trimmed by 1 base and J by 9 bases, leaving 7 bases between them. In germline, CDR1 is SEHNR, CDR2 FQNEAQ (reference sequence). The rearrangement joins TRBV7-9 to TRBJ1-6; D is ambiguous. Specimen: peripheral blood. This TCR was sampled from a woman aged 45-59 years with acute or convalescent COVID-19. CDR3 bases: TGTGCCAGCAGCTTAGACGGGGTTTCACCCCTCCACTTT. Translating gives CASSLDGVSPLHF. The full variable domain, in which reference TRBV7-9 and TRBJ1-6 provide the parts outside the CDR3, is DTGVSQNPRHKITKRGQNVTFRCDPISEHNRLYWYRQTLGQGPEFLTYFQNEAQLEKSRLLSDRFSAERPKGSFSTLEIQRTEQGDSAMYLCASSLDGVSPLHFGNGTRLTVT.